The entry below describes one T cell receptor (beta chain). The trim removed 5 bases at V and 5 bases at J, leaving 13 bases unmatched. CDR3 size: 17 residues. Germline V gene data show CDR1 as DFQATT and CDR2 as SNEGSKA (reference sequence). The sample originates from a study of CD8 T cells in Susac syndrome. The overall study: Of the sequenced Susac syndrome patients, more than five had active disease and eight were in remission.

Reverse transcription of 0.5 to 1 ug RNA was performed with random hexamers. Amplification of TCR beta CDR3 used immunoSEQ multiplex PCR across 54 Vbeta and 13 Jbeta. TCRdb ran MiXCR on the immunoSEQ multiplex PCR reads and lists one entry per CDR3 protein. The sample includes 95,000 to 150,000 distinct CDR3 sequences, roughly 94% of them seen just once. This rearrangement joins TRBV20-1 to TRBJ2-5, with 14 bases that match TRBD2. The sequencing input was CD8+ T cells from PBMCs. This receptor was obtained from a human donor with Susac syndrome. This chain's CDR3 is CSAPTRRLAGGQETQYF. In nucleotides, the CDR3 is TGCAGTGCTCCCACACGACGACTAGCGGGGGGGCAGGAGACCCAGTACTTC.